A selection of T cell receptor beta chains follows, all from one sample in a study of regulatory T cells in long-lasting Graves disease. MiXCR, applied by TCRdb to the multiplex PCR reads, yields one record per CDR3 protein. The data hold about 620,000 distinct CDR3 sequences, with 16% observed a single time. These data were also filed under a second study, of T cells in Graves' hyperthyroidism and ophthalmopathy.

The source material was peripheral blood mononuclear cells (PBMCs), sampled at new diagnosis, from a patient treated with antithyroid drugs. Receptors originate from a woman aged 25 to 45 with Graves disease. Each CDR3 is given with its conserved first and last residue. Fields, in order: CDR3 DNA, CDR3 protein, J gene, V gene, D gene, clone size. A D gene is named only where the DNA matches it firmly. Size tells how often a clone was seen (once, few, many) or the class of an expanded clone, and some rows leave it out.

DNA: TGTGCCAGCTTCGTGGCCTCAAGAGGCTATGGCTACACCTTC
CDR3: CASFVASRGYGYTF
J: TRBJ1-2
V: TRBV28
D: -
size: many

DNA: TGTGCCAGCAGCCGGACAGTGTTCACCTACGAGCAGTACTTC
CDR3: CASSRTVFTYEQYF
J: TRBJ2-7
V: TRBV2
D: -
size: few

DNA: TGTGCCAGCAGCACAGGGGCGATTATGATCGGGGAGCTGTTTTTT
CDR3: CASSTGAIMIGELFF
J: TRBJ2-2
V: TRBV11-2
D: TRBD1
size: many

DNA: TGTGCCAGCAGCTTGGGTGGCGGGAAGGGACAAGAGACCCAGTACTTC
CDR3: CASSLGGGKGQETQYF
J: TRBJ2-5
V: TRBV5-5
D: -
size: -

DNA: TGTGCCACCAGCAGAGATACAGGCGCGTCCTACGAGCAGTACTTC
CDR3: CATSRDTGASYEQYF
J: TRBJ2-7
V: TRBV15
D: -
size: many

DNA: TGTGCCAGCAGCCCCCCTGACAGGGGACGCGGCTACACCTTC
CDR3: CASSPPDRGRGYTF
J: TRBJ1-2
V: TRBV3-1
D: TRBD1
size: many

DNA: TGTGCCAGCAGCGTAGGTTCGGGACAGTTGAACACTGAAGCTTTCTTT
CDR3: CASSVGSGQLNTEAFF
J: TRBJ1-1
V: TRBV9
D: TRBD1
size: -

DNA: TGTGCCATCAGTGGTCAGGGCCTAGCGACAAATGAGCAGTTCTTC
CDR3: CAISGQGLATNEQFF
J: TRBJ2-1
V: TRBV10-3
D: -
size: -

DNA: TGCAGCGTTGAAGATAGGCCGGCGAGGGGTAATTCACCCCTCCACTTT
CDR3: CSVEDRPARGNSPLHF
J: TRBJ1-6
V: TRBV29-1
D: -
size: many

DNA: TGTGCCAGCAGCTACAGAGGGGGGGCTGGTGGCTACACCTTC
CDR3: CASSYRGGAGGYTF
J: TRBJ1-2
V: TRBV6-2/TRBV6-3
D: -
size: few

DNA: TGTGCCAGCTCACCGGGAACAGGGGAAGAGACCCAGTACTTC
CDR3: CASSPGTGEETQYF
J: TRBJ2-5
V: TRBV18
D: TRBD1
size: few

DNA: TGTGCCAGTAGTATCTCGGGTTCACAGAGACTTGGAAACACCATATATTTT
CDR3: CASSISGSQRLGNTIYF
J: TRBJ1-3
V: TRBV19
D: -
size: -

DNA: TGTGCCAGTAGGCGGACAGGGGATCATGGCTACACCTTC
CDR3: CASRRTGDHGYTF
J: TRBJ1-2
V: TRBV19
D: TRBD1
size: -

DNA: TGCGCCAGCAGCAACGGCAGGGCAGTGCCCGGCGAGCAGTACTTC
CDR3: CASSNGRAVPGEQYF
J: TRBJ2-7
V: TRBV5-1
D: -
size: many

DNA: TGTGCCAGCAGTGTTGGGCGCTCAGCGAGGAGCGGGTTTGAGCAGTTCTTC
CDR3: CASSVGRSARSGFEQFF
J: TRBJ2-1
V: TRBV6-1
D: -
size: -

DNA: TGTGCCAGTGGGGGTACAGGGTCAGCCGGGGAGCTGTTTTTT
CDR3: CASGGTGSAGELFF
J: TRBJ2-2
V: TRBV2
D: -
size: -

DNA: TGTGCCAGCAGTTTACATGGGACAAGATCGGCCTACGAGCAGTACTTC
CDR3: CASSLHGTRSAYEQYF
J: TRBJ2-7
V: TRBV28
D: -
size: many